These T cell receptor beta chains were read from a single sample in a study of OX40 agonist ivuxolimab in advanced cancers. The method was immunoSEQ multiplex PCR; TCRdb's version includes in-frame clones alone and lacks a portion of them. The table records tens of thousands of clones, about nine tenths of them present only once. The source was CD4+ or CD8+ T cells sorted from blood, collected in a trial of the OX40 agonist ivuxolimab. Receptors originate from an adult with an advanced solid tumor such as melanoma, head and neck, liver or kidney cancer. The CDR3 runs from the conserved cysteine through the conserved F or W. A D gene is named only where the DNA matches it firmly. The size entry is marked missing in some rows and otherwise reads once, few, many or a size class.

j_call v_call clone_size d_call cdr3_nt cdr3_aa
TRBJ2-7 TRBV6-6 NA NA TGTGCCAGCAGGCCCGGAGGGAGCGGCGAGCAGTACTTC CASRPGGSGEQYF
TRBJ2-2 TRBV19 once NA TGTGCCAGTAGTATATGGCAGGGATGGACCGGGGAGCTGTTTTTT CASSIWQGWTGELFF
TRBJ1-4 TRBV11-2 NA NA TGTGCCAGCAGCCCCTCCCCATTGGCTGGTGAAAAACTGTTTTTT CASSPSPLAGEKLFF
TRBJ1-5 TRBV28 NA NA TGTGCCAGCAGTTTAACGGCCTATAGCAATCAGCCCCAGCATTTT CASSLTAYSNQPQHF
TRBJ1-6 TRBV6-6 once NA TGTGCCAGCAGTGAGGGGACTGCATCTTCACCCCTCCACTTT CASSEGTASSPLHF
TRBJ2-1 TRBV11-2 once NA TGTGCCAGCAGAGTAGAATTGGTGGACGATGAGCAGTTCTTC CASRVELVDDEQFF
TRBJ1-2 TRBV6-5 NA NA TGTGCCAGCAGTTCCCCCTCCCATATTTATGGCTACACCTTC CASSSPSHIYGYTF
TRBJ2-2 TRBV4-1 NA TRBD1 TGCGCCAGCAGAGGGGACAGGGACACCGGGGAGCTGTTTTTT CASRGDRDTGELFF
TRBJ2-7 TRBV29-1 NA NA TGCAGCGTTTATGTTTTGGATAGCTCCTACGAGCAGTACTTC CSVYVLDSSYEQYF
TRBJ1-6 TRBV4-1 NA TRBD1 TGCGCCAGCAGCCAAGTAGCAGGGGGCGTTTATTCACCCCTCCACTTT CASSQVAGGVYSPLHF
TRBJ2-1 TRBV27 NA NA TGTGCCAGCAGTTTATACCAAAACCTCTACAATGAGCAGTTCTTC CASSLYQNLYNEQFF
TRBJ2-2 TRBV9 NA TRBD1 TGTGCCAGCCCAATACCGGAGGGCCCCGGGACAGGGGGCGCGGGGGAGCTGTTTTTT CASPIPEGPGTGGAGELFF
TRBJ2-2 TRBV12-5 NA TRBD2 TGTGCTAGTGGTTTTGTCCCTAGCGGAGACACCGGGGAGCTGTTTTTT CASGFVPSGDTGELFF
TRBJ2-3 TRBV28 NA TRBD2 TGTGCCAGCACTCAATCTAGCGGGAGATACGATACGCAGTATTTT CASTQSSGRYDTQYF
TRBJ2-5 TRBV13 NA NA TGTGCCAGCAGCTTACAGGGAAATTGGGAAGAGACCCAGTACTTC CASSLQGNWEETQYF
TRBJ2-1 TRBV6-1 NA TRBD1 TGTGCCAGCAACACAGGGGAGAGCTACAATGAGCAGTTCTTC CASNTGESYNEQFF
TRBJ2-7 TRBV5-6 few TRBD1 TGTGCCAGCAGCTTGTCGGACAGGGTCTACGAGCAGTACTTC CASSLSDRVYEQYF
TRBJ2-7 TRBV11-3 NA NA TGTGCCAGCAGCTTAGACAGGGACTACGAGCAGTACTTC CASSLDRDYEQYF
TRBJ2-5 TRBV6-6 NA NA TGTGCCAGCAGCTCTACTGGACCACCCCCCCAGTACTTC CASSSTGPPPQYF
TRBJ2-7 TRBV5-6 NA TRBD2 TGTGCCAGCAGCCGCGGCGGTACTAGCGTTGGCGAGCAGTACTTC CASSRGGTSVGEQYF
TRBJ1-1 TRBV6-1 once NA TGTGCCAGCGCGGTGGAGCCGAGGGGCGCTGAAGCTTTCTTT CASAVEPRGAEAFF
TRBJ2-1 TRBV5-1 NA TRBD2 TGCGCCACCGAGCCTGGACTAGCGGGCCGCAAAAGGGACAATGAGCAGTTCTTC CATEPGLAGRKRDNEQFF
TRBJ2-3 TRBV19 NA TRBD2 TGTGCCAGTAGAAAAGCGGGGGGACGGGATACGCAGTATTTT CASRKAGGRDTQYF
TRBJ1-3 TRBV18 NA NA TGTGCCAGCTCACCCGTAGGGACCTCTGGAAACACCATATATTTT CASSPVGTSGNTIYF
TRBJ2-7 TRBV28 NA NA TGTGCCAGCAGCCCCAGGGGCAGGGGATACGAGCAGTACTTC CASSPRGRGYEQYF
TRBJ2-5 TRBV6-5 NA TRBD1 TGTGCCAGCAGCATCGGGACAGGGAGAGAGACCCAGTACTTC CASSIGTGRETQYF
TRBJ1-4 TRBV13 NA TRBD1 TGTGCCAGCAGCTTGCGACAGGGCACTAATGAAAAACTGTTTTTT CASSLRQGTNEKLFF
TRBJ2-2 TRBV29-1 NA NA TGCAGCGTACAGGTTAACACCGGGGAGCTGTTTTTT CSVQVNTGELFF
TRBJ2-7 TRBV5-1 NA NA TGCGCCAGCAGCTCCTCGTCTGGGAGCGCCTACGAGCAGTACTTC CASSSSSGSAYEQYF
TRBJ2-5 TRBV9 few NA TGTGCCAGCAGCGCGAGGGGGTTGGAGACCCAGTACTTC CASSARGLETQYF
TRBJ2-5 TRBV19 NA NA TGTGCCAGCAGGAGGGGGGGCCAAAGGGGAGAGACCCAGTACTTC CASRRGGQRGETQYF
TRBJ2-7 TRBV20-1 NA TRBD2 TGCAGTGCTAGAGGGGGCGGGAGCCCGTACTTC CSARGGGSPYF
TRBJ2-6 TRBV16 NA TRBD1 TGTGCCAGCAGCCGGGGACAGGTGCTTGTGTCTGGGGCCAACGTCCTGACTTTC CASSRGQVLVSGANVLTF
TRBJ1-3 TRBV6-6 NA NA TGTGCCAGCAGACCAAGCTCTGGAAACACCATATATTTT CASRPSSGNTIYF
TRBJ2-7 TRBV5-6 NA NA TGTGCCAGCAGCCCGGGGCCCCAGACGGGAGAGCAGTACTTC CASSPGPQTGEQYF
TRBJ1-6 TRBV4-2 once NA TGTGCCAGCAGCCAAGAAGGCGGGCCGGACTCACCCCTCCACTTT CASSQEGGPDSPLHF
TRBJ2-7 TRBV7-9 NA TRBD1 TGTGCCAGCAGCGACACAGGGGGCCTGGACGAGCAGTACTTC CASSDTGGLDEQYF
TRBJ1-4 TRBV11-2 NA NA TGTGCCAGCACCCAATGGGTAGGGGAAAAACTGTTTTTT CASTQWVGEKLFF
TRBJ1-3 TRBV2 NA NA TGTGCCAACCAAGAAACAGGGGGAAACACCATATATTTT CANQETGGNTIYF
TRBJ2-4 TRBV6-5 NA TRBD1 TGTGCCAGCAGCCGAGACAGGGCTGTCAAAAACATTCAGTACTTC CASSRDRAVKNIQYF